Sequencing of this T cell receptor beta chain was carried out in a study of T cell responses to AZD1222 COVID-19 vaccine. The study, taken as a whole, reports: Only a handful of AZD1222 recipients, several in all, had baseline seropositivity. Vaccine-associated CD4 TCRs spanned spike, dominant at 160-218 and 743-854.

In its sample, this clone was seen once. Its antigen is as yet unknown. Germline V CDR1 and CDR2: LNHDA, SQIVND (reference sequence). Trimming took 1 base from V and 5 from J; bases not matched to a gene: 4. This CDR3 is 14 amino acids long. Sequenced by immunoSEQ multiplex PCR; TCRdb stores in-frame clones only, minus some. The top ten hold under 8% of the sample, which has some 140,000 clones, roughly 85% seen once. Sequenced material: peripheral blood, taken 28 days after the second dose of the MenACWY control vaccine. The receptor was isolated from an adult who received the MenACWY meningococcal vaccine as a control. The chain couples TRBV19 to TRBJ1-2, with 7 bases lining up with TRBD1. The CDR3 DNA reads as TGTGCCAGTAGTATAGGGACAGGACAGTATGGCTACACCTTC. Protein: CASSIGTGQYGYTF.